This T cell receptor beta chain emerged from a study of T cell responses to AZD1222 COVID-19 vaccine. Whole-study findings and limits: Among spike-specific TCRs, nearly half reportedly target unmutated variant regions. Researchers report vaccine-associated CD4 TCRs spanning spike, with dominance at 160-218 and 743-854. Donors were mostly white British, more females; clonal diversity possibly underestimated.

Pooling covered second doses at about 4 or about 12 weeks. About this clone itself: The antigen is not known.

The ends lost 5 bases at V and 9 bases at J; junction bases unmatched: 8. The germline V gene has CDR1 MNHEY and CDR2 SVGAGI. CDR3 length: 14 amino acids. Sequencing was performed with immunoSEQ multiplex PCR; in TCRdb, only in-frame clones are kept and a portion is missing. The sample lists around 170,000 clones, roughly 91% occurring once. The sequences come from peripheral blood, collected 28 days after the second AZD1222 dose. The receptor's source is an adult who received the AZD1222 COVID-19 vaccine. The chain employs TRBV6-5 and TRBJ2-4, with 9 bases aligning to TRBD1. Written as DNA, the CDR3 is TGTGCCAGCAGTCTCCGGGACAGGGTGGGCATTCAGTACTTC. This gives the protein CASSLRDRVGIQYF.